This T cell receptor (beta chain) was recovered during a study of cytomegalovirus exposure and HLA in healthy donors. Overall study results and limits: It was found in a later analysis that first-cohort TCR clusters tended to co-occur in the 100 to 150 validation repertoires. TCR beta chains numbering roughly 150 were designated cytomegalovirus-associated. In vitro assays verified that a few CMV-associated chains recognized CMV antigens specifically.

This CDR3 is 14 amino acids long. Germline lookup yields CDR1 GTSNPN and CDR2 SVGIG (reference sequence). Trimming stripped 4 bases from V and 0 bases from J, with 12 bases between. Concerning this clone itself: Its antigen is currently unknown.

The donors were members of the approximately 120-subject validation cohort (separate from the roughly 700-subject first cohort). The assay was immunoSEQ multiplex PCR, and TCRdb's table has in-frame clones only and misses some. Among approximately 54,000 clones listed, 89% were seen once. The sequenced sample consisted of PBMCs. The clonotype originates from a woman between 18 and 29 years old in good health and CMV-seropositive. This rearrangement joins TRBV30 to TRBJ1-2; no firm D call. The CDR3 region has the DNA TGTGCCTGGAAGGGCGGGAACCCTAACTATGGCTACACCTTC. Its translation: CAWKGGNPNYGYTF.